The 30 T cell receptor beta chains presented below share a single source sample, sequenced in a study of T cells in Graves' hyperthyroidism and ophthalmopathy. TCR beta CDR3 regions were amplified from RNA transcripts. The HTBI primer set was used in a first-round RT-PCR of the TCR CDR3. TCRdb called the multiplex PCR reads again in MiXCR, with one record for every CDR3 protein. The sample contains roughly 400,000 distinct CDR3 sequences, more than 12% of which appear only once. Sequencing used blood. The receptors come from a man between 50 and 59 years old with Graves' ophthalmopathy.

This chain links TRBV14 with TRBJ1-6; a weak D match, TRBD1 (5 bases). Germline CDR1 reads SGHDN; CDR2 reads FVKESK. Trimming removed 4 bases at V and 6 bases at J, with 16 bases between. The CDR3 has 16 residues. The CDR3 protein is CASSLSTGRGNSPLHF. The CDR3 DNA reads as TGTGCCAGCAGCCTAAGTACGGGGAGGGGTAATTCACCCCTCCACTTT.

There are many counts of this clonotype. The chain combines TRBV27 with TRBJ1-5, with TRBD1 matching 7 bases. CDR1 MNHEY and CDR2 SMNVEV come from the germline V gene (reference sequence). CDR3 length: 15 residues. The J segment lost 2 bases and the V segment lost 2 bases, leaving 3 bases of the junction unmatched. This chain's CDR3 is CASSLEGAGNQPQHF. The CDR3 nucleotides read TGTGCCAGCAGTTTAGAGGGGGCGGGCAATCAGCCCCAGCATTTT.

The table lists this clonotype with a few counts. J is TRBJ2-3 and V is TRBV11-2, with D unresolved. The CDR3 contains 15 residues. Per germline, CDR1 SGHAT and CDR2 FQNNGV. V dropped 6 bases and J dropped 6 bases, with 19 bases sitting between them. The CDR3 sequence: CASSASGQGADTQYF. Here the CDR3 DNA reads TGTGCCAGCAGTGCCTCGGGCCAAGGCGCGGATACGCAGTATTTT.

A few counts support this clonotype. This chain connects TRBV19 to TRBJ2-5; D is undetermined. CDR1 and CDR2 from the germline V gene are LNHDA and SQIVND (reference sequence). With 1 base removed from V and 0 bases from J, the gap between germline ends came to 6 bases. There are 14 residues in the CDR3. The chain's CDR3 is CASSIGNYQETQYF. The CDR3 DNA reads TGTGCCAGTAGTATAGGGAACTACCAAGAGACCCAGTACTTC.

V is TRBV10-3 and J is TRBJ2-5; D is perhaps TRBD1 (6 bases). Germline V CDR1 and CDR2: ENHRY, SYGVKD. Trimming pared 6 bases from V and 2 bases from J, leaving 13 bases between. The length of the CDR3 is 14 residues. CDR3 nucleotides: TGTGCCATCAGGGAGACAGGACAACAAGAGACCCAGTACTTC. It specifies CAIRETGQQETQYF.

The table lists this clonotype with many counts. The V gene is TRBV6-5, the J gene TRBJ1-5; 12 positions agree with TRBD1. The germline V gene has CDR1 MNHEY and CDR2 SVGAGI. The junction had 10 bases not matched to a gene; V was cut back by 0 bases and J by 4 bases. The CDR3 has 19 residues. The CDR3 DNA sequence: TGTGCCAGCAGTTACTCGAGGGGGACAGGGGGCCGGTCAAATCAGCCCCAGCATTTT. Amino acid sequence: CASSYSRGTGGRSNQPQHF.

The rearrangement uses TRBV14 and TRBJ2-5, with a weak D call TRBD1 (5 bases). V lost 0 bases to trimming and J lost 2 bases, with 10 bases between them. Looked up from germline, CDR1 is SGHDN and CDR2 is FVKESK. There are 15 residues in the CDR3. The CDR3 DNA reads TGTGCCAGCAGCCAAGATGCAGGACAACAAGAGACCCAGTACTTC. Amino acid sequence: CASSQDAGQQETQYF.

This clonotype was observed many times. The chain combines TRBV12-3 or TRBV12-4 with TRBJ1-1; D gene uncertain. This CDR3 has 11 amino acids. V lost 6 bases and J lost 1, with 3 bases in between. The DNA of the CDR3 is TGTGCCAGCAGACAGAACACTGAAGCTTTCTTT. Protein sequence: CASRQNTEAFF.

For this clonotype: Possible read error: a much larger clone is one base away. The chain joins TRBV12-3 or TRBV12-4 to TRBJ1-2, with 8 positions matching TRBD1. The CDR3 is 12 amino acids. The DNA of the CDR3 is TGTGCCAGCACAACAGGGGGGTATGGCCACACCTTC. Translated, it gives CASTTGGYGHTF.

The table lists this clonotype with a few counts. The chain recombines TRBV7-9 with TRBJ1-2; D unresolved. This CDR3 has 13 amino acids. The V end was cut by 3 bases, the J end by 7 bases, with 12 bases between. Germline-derived CDR1 and CDR2 are SEHNR and FQNEAQ (reference sequence). The CDR3 nucleotides read TGTGCCAGCAGCTTTGCGGGGTCTCGTGGCTACACCTTC. The encoded protein is CASSFAGSRGYTF.

This clonotype was counted ten times or more. The chain uses TRBV12-3 or TRBV12-4 and TRBJ2-1; D perhaps matches TRBD1 (5 bases). The CDR3 covers 13 residues. V was clipped by 6 bases and J by 7 bases, with 13 bases between them. The CDR3 here is CASSSGQENEQFF. CDR3 bases: TGTGCCAGCAGCTCAGGACAAGAAAATGAGCAGTTCTTC.

This clonotype was recorded many times. The chain carries TRBV7-9 and TRBJ2-7, with D perhaps TRBD2 (5 bases). This CDR3 contains 14 residues. The V end lost 3 bases, the J end lost 0 bases, and 9 bases lay between the germline ends. Germline lookup yields CDR1 SEHNR and CDR2 FQNEAQ (reference sequence). The DNA of the CDR3 is TGTGCCAGCAGCTTCGGGGTAAGCTCCTACGAGCAGTACTTC. This codes for CASSFGVSSYEQYF.

This clonotype was detected many times. This chain joins TRBV28 and TRBJ1-4; unclear D gene. V lost 1 base and J 0 bases, leaving 6 bases between the germline ends. Germline V lookup: CDR1 MDHEN, CDR2 SYDVKM. The CDR3 extends over 15 amino acids. CDR3 bases: TGTGCCAGCAGTTTATCGGTTGCAACTAATGAAAAACTGTTTTTT. This encodes CASSLSVATNEKLFF.

The CDR3 bases are TGTGCCAGCAGCCAGGACCGAGCGGGGGCGGGCGGGGAGCTGTTTTTT. Residues: CASSQDRAGAGGELFF. The rearrangement joins TRBV3-1 to TRBJ2-2; 8 positions match TRBD2. Germline CDR1 and CDR2: LGHDT and YNNKEL (reference sequence). The CDR3 contains 16 residues. V shed 3 bases, J shed 7 bases, and the junction held 10 bases outside the gene matches.

The table lists this clonotype with a few counts. The V and J genes are TRBV29-1 and TRBJ2-5; D call uncertain. The germline V gene encodes CDR1 SQVTM and CDR2 ANQGSEA. V lost 6 bases to trimming and J lost 4 bases, with 12 bases between them. The CDR3 contains 12 residues. The CDR3 DNA is TGCAGCGTAAAAGACCCCCCAGAGACCCAGTACTTC. Translated, it gives CSVKDPPETQYF.

In regard to this clonotype: This could be a read error, since a much larger clone is one nucleotide away. The chain has TRBV28 and TRBJ2-1, with 10 bases aligning to TRBD1. V lost 10 bases, J lost 10 bases, and 7 bases stayed unmatched. Germline CDR1 reads MDHEN; CDR2 reads SYDVKM. The CDR3 runs to 12 residues. CDR3 sequence reads: CANGQGGHEQFF. The CDR3 region has the DNA TGTGCCAATGGACAGGGGGGACACGAGCAGTTCTTC.

This chain links TRBV6-5 with TRBJ2-7, with TRBD2 identical over 11 bases. The CDR3 extends over 16 amino acids. Per the germline V gene, CDR1 is MNHEY and CDR2 is SVGAGI. V shed 0 bases and J 5 bases; nucleotides not matched to a gene: 6. In DNA form, the CDR3 reads TGTGCCAGCAGTTACTCAATAGCGGGAGGGCGGAACGAGCAGTACTTC. Its translation is CASSYSIAGGRNEQYF.

The V gene is TRBV9, the J gene TRBJ1-1; D ambiguous. The CDR3 sequence is 15 residues long. Germline lookup yields CDR1 SGDLS and CDR2 YYNGEE. V was trimmed by 4 bases and J by 5 bases, leaving 18 bases between them. The CDR3 region is CASSPRMRFWTEAFF. The CDR3, as DNA: TGTGCCAGCAGCCCCCGGATGCGATTTTGGACTGAAGCTTTCTTT.

This clonotype has at least ten counts. The chain has TRBV11-3 and TRBJ2-1; D is undetermined. V shed 4 bases and J shed 10 bases, with 8 bases lying between them. This CDR3 is built from 11 residues. Looked up from germline, CDR1 is SGHNT and CDR2 is YENEEA. The CDR3 is CASSSSYEQFF. DNA for the CDR3: TGTGCCAGCAGCTCTAGTTACGAGCAGTTCTTC.

The rearrangement joins TRBV6-2 or TRBV6-3 to TRBJ1-4; possibly TRBD1 for D (5 bases). V dropped 6 bases and J dropped 0 bases, with 11 bases sitting between them. Germline V lookup: CDR1 MNHEY, CDR2 SVGEGT. The CDR3 sequence is 15 residues long. The chain's CDR3 is CASRQGFTTNEKLFF. The CDR3 DNA reads as TGTGCCAGCAGGCAGGGATTTACAACTAATGAAAAACTGTTTTTT.

This clonotype has at least ten counts. The chain couples TRBV13 to TRBJ2-7, with D unresolved. This CDR3 comprises 16 residues. Trimming cost V 3 bases and J 0 bases, with 15 bases left between them. Germline lookup yields CDR1 PRHDT and CDR2 FYEKMQ (reference sequence). The CDR3 DNA is TGTGCCAGCAGCTTTGGGTCTCTGAGGCCCTCCTACGAGCAGTACTTC. The encoded protein is CASSFGSLRPSYEQYF. Supplemented by reference TRBV13 and TRBJ2-7, the full variable domain reads AAGVIQSPRHLIKEKRETATLKCYPIPRHDTVYWYQQGPGQDPQFLISFYEKMQSDKGSIPDRFSAQQFSDYHSELNMSSLELGDSALYFCASSFGSLRPSYEQYFGPGTRLTVT.

In its sample, this clonotype was seen many times. The chain couples TRBV7-9 to TRBJ1-1, with TRBD1 matching 7 bases. The CDR3 is 16 residues long. CDR1 is SEHNR, CDR2 FQNEAQ, per germline (reference sequence). The ends lost 5 bases at V and 1 base at J; junction bases unmatched: 10. The CDR3 region is CASSIKTGLGNTEAFF. The CDR3 bases are TGTGCCAGCAGCATAAAGACAGGGTTGGGGAACACTGAAGCTTTCTTT.

V usage is TRBV12-3 or TRBV12-4 and J usage is TRBJ2-3, with D uncertain. This CDR3 spans 15 amino acids. V lost 3 bases, J lost 2 bases, and 12 bases lay in between. This chain's CDR3 is CASSFFKPDTDTQYF. CDR3 sequence (DNA): TGTGCCAGCAGTTTCTTTAAGCCAGACACAGATACGCAGTATTTT.

This clonotype was detected only a few times. CDR3 region: CASSQDPGTNYGYTF. In nucleotides, the CDR3 is TGCGCCAGCAGCCAAGATCCGGGGACGAACTATGGCTACACCTTC. The genes are TRBV4-1 and TRBJ1-2, with D maybe TRBD1 (5 bases). The ends were cut back, 0 bases at V and 2 bases at J, with 10 bases in the middle. In germline, CDR1 is MGHRA, CDR2 YSYEKL. The CDR3 length is 15 residues.

There are a few counts of this clonotype. V and J are TRBV7-9 and TRBJ1-1; 10 bases are shared with TRBD1. The V and J ends lost 5 bases and 5 bases, in that order; junction bases with no gene match: 8. This CDR3 is built from 15 residues. Germline CDR1 is SEHNR and CDR2 is FQNEAQ (reference sequence). The CDR3 sequence is CASSPWTGGKTEAFF. The CDR3 DNA reads as TGTGCCAGCAGCCCGTGGACAGGGGGGAAGACTGAAGCTTTCTTT.

This clonotype has at least ten counts. V gene TRBV2 combines with J gene TRBJ1-6; the match to TRBD1 covers 8 bases. In germline, CDR1 is SNHLY, CDR2 FYNNEI. The CDR3 is made up of 14 amino acids. V shed 6 bases and J 5 bases; nucleotides not matched to a gene: 3. The CDR3: CASRRDRNNSPLHF. For the CDR3, the DNA is TGTGCCAGCAGGAGGGACAGGAATAATTCACCCCTCCACTTT. Drawing the rest from reference TRBV2 and TRBJ1-6, the complete variable domain is EPEVTQTPSHQVTQMGQEVILRCVPISNHLYFYWYRQILGQKVEFLVSFYNNEISEKSEIFDDQFSVERPDGSNFTLKIRSTKLEDSAMYFCASRRDRNNSPLHFGNGTRLTVT.

In its sample, this clonotype was seen many times. This rearrangement joins TRBV28 to TRBJ2-7, with 7 bases lining up with TRBD1. Unmatched junction bases numbered 8, after V lost 6 bases and J lost 6 bases. CDR1 is MDHEN and CDR2 is SYDVKM in the germline V gene. The CDR3 length is 13 residues. The CDR3 DNA reads as TGTGCCAGCAGACCGACAGGGCTTGGCGAGCAGTACTTC. Protein: CASRPTGLGEQYF. Full variable domain (missing parts from reference TRBV28 and TRBJ2-7): DVKVTQSSRYLVKRTGEKVFLECVQDMDHENMFWYRQDPGLGLRLIYFSYDVKMKEKGDIPEGYSVSREKKERFSLILESASTNQTSMYLCASRPTGLGEQYFGPGTRLTVT.

J is TRBJ1-3 and V is TRBV9; D might be TRBD1 (6 bases). The CDR3 is made up of 18 amino acids. The V gene's germline CDR1 is SGDLS and CDR2 YYNGEE. Trimming left V 0 bases short and J 0 bases short, with 16 bases between. The CDR3 spells CASSVEVWGHRSGNTIYF. The CDR3, as DNA: TGTGCCAGCAGCGTAGAGGTCTGGGGACACCGCTCTGGAAACACCATATATTTT.

The sample holds one count of this clonotype. The chain carries TRBV19 and TRBJ1-5, with 10 bases identical to TRBD1. The V and J ends lost 7 bases and 3 bases, in that order; junction bases with no gene match: 6. CDR1 and CDR2 (germline): LNHDA, SQIVND (reference sequence). The CDR3 has 15 residues. CDR3 in amino acids: CASNDRGQVNQPQHF. The CDR3 DNA reads as TGTGCCAGTAATGACAGGGGGCAGGTCAATCAGCCCCAGCATTTT. Looking up the rest from reference TRBV19 and TRBJ1-5 gives the full variable domain: DGGITQSPKYLFRKEGQNVTLSCEQNLNHDAMYWYRQDPGQGLRLIYYSQIVNDFQKGDIAEGYSVSREKKESFPLTVTSAQKNPTAFYLCASNDRGQVNQPQHFGDGTRLSIL.

The V gene is TRBV19, the J gene TRBJ2-1, with 9 positions matching TRBD2. The J segment lost 5 bases and the V segment lost 2 bases, leaving 4 bases of the junction unmatched. Looked up from germline, CDR1 is LNHDA and CDR2 is SQIVND (reference sequence). The CDR3 covers 15 residues. CDR3 loop: CASSIIAGANNEQFF. In nucleotides, the CDR3 is TGTGCCAGTAGTATAATAGCGGGAGCTAACAATGAGCAGTTCTTC.